This TCR beta chain was sequenced in a study of metastatic and nonmetastatic thyroid tumors. Study in general: Where malignant and benign thyroid patients were concerned, repertoires were compared across blood and tumor or nodule tissue.

About this clone itself: Its antigen is unidentified.

In the original processing: Using the CDR3 differences seen across clinicopathological groups, the authors built a distant-metastasis classifier for papillary thyroid cancer, which was meant to discriminate distant-metastatic patients. TCRdb reassembled clones from the PCR reads with MiXCR. The V and J calls come from TCRdb's annotation, not from the publication. Of approximately 17,000 clones listed, around 25% are singletons. The CDR3 totals 14 residues. The germline V gene has CDR1 DFQATT and CDR2 SNEGSKA (reference sequence). The V and J ends lost 0 bases and 0 bases respectively, with 9 bases between them. All patients were treatment-naive before thyroid surgery. Study findings and constraints: Versus benign nodules, malignant thyroid tumors reportedly had significantly higher TCR beta diversity, in blood and tumor.

The V and J genes are TRBV20-1 and TRBJ2-7; D unresolved. The sequence was collected from a female donor with papillary thyroid cancer or a benign thyroid nodule (not recorded which). Some clones in this sample may be carry-over from other donors' samples. The material sequenced was adjacent normal tissue. The CDR3 spells CSARDSESSYEQYF. CDR3 DNA: TGCAGTGCTAGAGATTCGGAGAGCTCCTACGAGCAGTACTTC.